This T cell receptor (beta chain) was obtained from a study of post-analysis software for immune sequencing data (dated by TCRdb to the mid-2010s). Background for the entire study: Relapsing-remitting, secondary progressive and progressive-relapsing multiple sclerosis were recorded as disease courses, and subtype annotation was lacking for some patients. The patient repertoires were compared against approximately twelve previously published healthy control repertoires obtained from donors aged 6 to 25 years. A subset of samples was prepared in parallel using single-end sample barcoding, then pooled and co-amplified after Illumina adapter ligation.

The method behind the library was PCR. Sequencing was carried out with an Illumina HiSeq 2500. To reduce PCR and sequencing biases, unique molecular identifiers were built into the TCR beta cDNA libraries. Roughly 0.5 million cDNA molecules were obtained per 1 to 10 million input T cells, so each molecule approximated one T cell. Patient libraries were prepared and sequenced with the same protocol used for the earlier healthy control dataset. Within a given batch, samples were prepared together, multiplexed and sequenced on the same HiSeq lane. On the authors' methods: MIGEC was used to process the raw barcoded reads, and molecular identifier groups with only a single read were discarded before consensus assembly and CDR3 extraction. VDJtools was used for post-analysis of the clonotype tables, and diversity was normalized by down-sampling every dataset to the size of the smallest sample. To correct batch-related cross-sample contamination, repertoire overlap clustering matched CDR3 amino acid sequences but not nucleotide sequences. In TCRdb, the public reads were trimmed at Q25 with fastp and aligned with MiXCR, with productive beta chains retained. Entries that share a CDR3 protein sequence are merged under the most common genes and DNA. TCRdb, rather than the study authors, made the V and J calls. Across this sample there are approximately 400,000 distinct CDR3 sequences, with around 33% seen only once. Around an eighth of the sample rests with the top ten.

On the study overall, not on this receptor specifically: The control group was slightly older than the multiple sclerosis patient group. When samples were clustered directly using the F measure, samples prepared in the same batch co-clustered strongly, which prompted a batch-effect correction. Significantly higher frequencies in patients than in controls were found for several TRBV segments, including TRBV5-6, TRBV5-1 and TRBV20-1. Significantly lower normalized Chao1 diversity was found in multiple sclerosis patients than in controls, suggesting substantial peripheral T-cell clonal expansion.

To demonstrate the VDJtools post-analysis software, TCR beta repertoires were profiled from the peripheral blood of 10 to 15 young patients with multiple sclerosis. Multiple sclerosis patients were children and adolescents aged about 6 to 16 years. This clonotype was picked up a small number of times. Its antigen is currently not known. No per-base quality is available; no much larger clone lies one base away. The germline V gene provides CDR1 SGHRS and CDR2 YFSETQ. The CDR3 holds 13 amino acids from the cysteine to the phenylalanine. Only the CDR3 DNA is retained, 39 bases long and in frame from the first base. At the junction V is shortened by 6 bases and J by 3 bases, with 12 bases in between.

The sequence was collected from a girl between 5 and 17 years old with multiple sclerosis. The sample taken for sequencing was blood. The chain joins TRBV5-1 to TRBJ1-1, with no confidently assigned D gene. The CDR3 amino acid sequence is: CASTELEDTEAFF. The DNA sequence is as follows: TGCGCCAGCACCGAGCTGGAGGACACTGAAGCTTTCTTT.